This TCR beta chain was profiled in a study of blood T cells in healthy people across ages. Together with a sample-barcoded 5' primer, a J-beta primer mix was included in a second PCR lasting about 6 to 11 cycles. TCRdb re-called the 5' RACE reads with MiXCR, one entry per CDR3 protein. Of about 970,000 distinct CDR3 sequences in the sample, just over 50% were seen once. Looked up from germline, CDR1 is SEHNR and CDR2 is FQNEAQ (reference sequence). This CDR3 is built from 15 residues. Trimming took 2 bases from V and 7 from J; bases not matched to a gene: 10. The sequencing input was blood. This receptor was obtained from a woman in her fifties or sixties in good health. The rearrangement uses TRBV7-9 and TRBJ2-7, with 8 bases aligning to TRBD2. The CDR3 here is CASSLLGLASNEQYF. The CDR3 DNA follows: TGTGCCAGCAGCTTACTTGGACTAGCCTCCAATGAGCAGTACTTC.